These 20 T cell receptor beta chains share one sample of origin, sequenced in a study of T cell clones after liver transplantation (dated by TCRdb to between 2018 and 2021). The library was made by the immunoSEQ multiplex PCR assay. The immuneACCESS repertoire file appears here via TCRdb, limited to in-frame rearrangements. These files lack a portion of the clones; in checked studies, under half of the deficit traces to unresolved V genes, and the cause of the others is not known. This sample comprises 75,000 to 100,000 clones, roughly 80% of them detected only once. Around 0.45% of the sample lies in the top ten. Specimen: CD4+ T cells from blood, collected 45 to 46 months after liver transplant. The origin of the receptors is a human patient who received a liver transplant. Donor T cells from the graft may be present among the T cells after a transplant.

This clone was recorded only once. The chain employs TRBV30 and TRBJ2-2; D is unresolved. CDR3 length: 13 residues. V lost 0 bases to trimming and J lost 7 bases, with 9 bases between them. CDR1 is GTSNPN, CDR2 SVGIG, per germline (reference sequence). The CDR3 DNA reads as TGTGCCTGGAGTGTACAGAGAGGCGGGGAGCTGTTTTTT. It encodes CAWSVQRGGELFF.

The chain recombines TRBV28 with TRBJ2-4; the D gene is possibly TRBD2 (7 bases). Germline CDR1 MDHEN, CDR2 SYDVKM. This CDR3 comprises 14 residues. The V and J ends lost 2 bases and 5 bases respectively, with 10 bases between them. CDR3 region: CASSLMGGQNIQYF. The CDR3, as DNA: TGTGCCAGCAGTTTAATGGGGGGGCAAAACATTCAGTACTTC.

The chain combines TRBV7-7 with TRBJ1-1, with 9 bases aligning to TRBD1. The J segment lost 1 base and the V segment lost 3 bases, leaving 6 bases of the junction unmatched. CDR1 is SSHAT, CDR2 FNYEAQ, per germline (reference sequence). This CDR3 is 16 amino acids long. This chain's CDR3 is CASSFLQGASNTEAFF. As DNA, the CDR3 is TGTGCCAGCAGCTTTTTACAGGGGGCCTCGAACACTGAAGCTTTCTTT. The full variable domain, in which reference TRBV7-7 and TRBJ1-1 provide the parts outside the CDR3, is GAGVSQSPRYKVTKRGQDVTLRCDPISSHATLYWYQQALGQGPEFLTYFNYEAQPDKSGLPSDRFSAERPEGSISTLTIQRTEQRDSAMYRCASSFLQGASNTEAFFGQGTRLTVV.

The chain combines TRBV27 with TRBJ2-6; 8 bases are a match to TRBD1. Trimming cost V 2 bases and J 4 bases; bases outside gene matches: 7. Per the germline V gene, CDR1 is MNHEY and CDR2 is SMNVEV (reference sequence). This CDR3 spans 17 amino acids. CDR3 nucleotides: TGTGCCAGCAGTTTACAGGGGGCCTTAGTGGGGGCCAACGTCCTGACTTTC. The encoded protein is CASSLQGALVGANVLTF.

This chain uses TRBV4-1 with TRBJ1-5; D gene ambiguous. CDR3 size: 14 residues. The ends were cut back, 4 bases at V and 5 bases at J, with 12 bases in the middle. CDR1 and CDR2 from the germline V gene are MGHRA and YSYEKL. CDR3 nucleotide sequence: TGCGCCAGCAGCCCGTCGGACCCATATCAGCCCCAGCATTTT. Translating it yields CASSPSDPYQPQHF.

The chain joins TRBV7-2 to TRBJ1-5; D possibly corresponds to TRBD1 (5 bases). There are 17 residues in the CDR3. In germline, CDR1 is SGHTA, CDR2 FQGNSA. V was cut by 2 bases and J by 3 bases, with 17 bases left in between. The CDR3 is CASSLRLEGAFNQPQHF. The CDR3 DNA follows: TGTGCCAGCAGCTTAAGGCTGGAAGGGGCTTTCAATCAGCCCCAGCATTTT.

As DNA, the CDR3 is TGCGCCAGCAGTCAATCGAGCAGGGGCCTCAATCAGCCCCAGCATTTT. Translating it yields CASSQSSRGLNQPQHF. The rearrangement links TRBV23-1 to TRBJ1-5; tentative D call: TRBD1 (6 bases). TRBV23-1 is known as an ORF, though its function is uncertain. Trimming took 0 bases from V and 3 from J, leaving 12 bases between them. The CDR3 runs to 16 residues.

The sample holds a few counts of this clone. CDR3 protein: CAISDASNQPQHF. DNA of the CDR3: TGTGCCATCAGTGATGCGTCCAATCAGCCCCAGCATTTT. The genes are TRBV10-3 and TRBJ1-5, with D hard to call. Between the trimmed V and J ends, which lost 3 bases and 3 bases, there was a span of 6 bases. CDR3 length: 13 residues. The V gene's germline CDR1 is ENHRY and CDR2 SYGVKD.

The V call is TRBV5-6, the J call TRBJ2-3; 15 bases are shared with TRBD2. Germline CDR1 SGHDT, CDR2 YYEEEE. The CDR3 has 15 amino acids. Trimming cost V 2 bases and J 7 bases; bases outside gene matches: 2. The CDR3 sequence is CASSFGLAGGNTQYF. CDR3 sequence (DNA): TGTGCCAGCAGCTTTGGACTAGCGGGAGGGAATACGCAGTATTTT.

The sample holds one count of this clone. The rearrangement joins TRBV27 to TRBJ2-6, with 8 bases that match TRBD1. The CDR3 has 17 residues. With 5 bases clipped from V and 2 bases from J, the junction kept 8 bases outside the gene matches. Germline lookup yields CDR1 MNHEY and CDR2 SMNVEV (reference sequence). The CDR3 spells CASSRQGKPPGANVLTF. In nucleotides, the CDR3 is TGTGCCAGCAGTAGACAGGGGAAACCTCCTGGGGCCAACGTCCTGACTTTC.

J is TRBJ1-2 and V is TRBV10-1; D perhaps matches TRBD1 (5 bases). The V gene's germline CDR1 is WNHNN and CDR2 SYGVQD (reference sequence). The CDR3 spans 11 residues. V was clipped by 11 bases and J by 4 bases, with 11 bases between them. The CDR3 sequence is CAGKRGYGYTF. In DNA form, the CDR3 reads TGCGCCGGGAAAAGGGGCTATGGCTACACCTTC.

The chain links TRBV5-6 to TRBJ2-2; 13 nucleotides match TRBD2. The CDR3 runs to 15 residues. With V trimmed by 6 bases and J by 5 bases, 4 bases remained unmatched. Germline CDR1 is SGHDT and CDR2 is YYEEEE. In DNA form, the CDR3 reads TGTGCCAGCATGACTAGCGGGAGGCGGACCGGGGAGCTGTTTTTT. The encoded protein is CASMTSGRRTGELFF.

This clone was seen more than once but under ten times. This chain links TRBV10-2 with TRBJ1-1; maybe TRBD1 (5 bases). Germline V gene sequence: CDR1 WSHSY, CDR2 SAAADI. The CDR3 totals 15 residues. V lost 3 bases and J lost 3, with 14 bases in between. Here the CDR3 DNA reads TGCGCCAGCAGTGATGTGGCGATGGGGGACACTGAAGCTTTCTTT. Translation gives CASSDVAMGDTEAFF.

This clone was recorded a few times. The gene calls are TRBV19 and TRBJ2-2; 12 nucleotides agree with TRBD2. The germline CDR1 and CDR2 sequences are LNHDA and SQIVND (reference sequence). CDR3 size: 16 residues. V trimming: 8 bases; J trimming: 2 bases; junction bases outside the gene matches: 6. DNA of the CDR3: TGTGCCAGTTTCGGACTAGCGGGGAGTAACACCGGGGAGCTGTTTTTT. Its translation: CASFGLAGSNTGELFF.

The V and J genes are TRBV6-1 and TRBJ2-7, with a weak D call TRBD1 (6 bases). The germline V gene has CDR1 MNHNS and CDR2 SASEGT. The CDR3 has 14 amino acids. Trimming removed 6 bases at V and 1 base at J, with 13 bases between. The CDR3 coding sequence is TGTGCCAGCAGAACGACAGGCTTTTCCTACGAGCAGTACTTC. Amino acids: CASRTTGFSYEQYF.

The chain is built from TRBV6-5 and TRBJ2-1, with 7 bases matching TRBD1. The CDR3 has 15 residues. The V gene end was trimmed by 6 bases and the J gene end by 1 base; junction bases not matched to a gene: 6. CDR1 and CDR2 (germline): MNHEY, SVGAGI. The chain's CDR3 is CASRPRDSSYNEQFF. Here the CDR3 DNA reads TGTGCCAGCAGACCCCGGGACAGTTCCTACAATGAGCAGTTCTTC.

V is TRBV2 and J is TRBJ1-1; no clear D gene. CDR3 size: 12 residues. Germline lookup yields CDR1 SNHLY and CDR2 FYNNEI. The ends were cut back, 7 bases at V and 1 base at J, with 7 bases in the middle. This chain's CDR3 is CASTDPNTEAFF. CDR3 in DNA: TGTGCCAGCACAGATCCGAACACTGAAGCTTTCTTT.

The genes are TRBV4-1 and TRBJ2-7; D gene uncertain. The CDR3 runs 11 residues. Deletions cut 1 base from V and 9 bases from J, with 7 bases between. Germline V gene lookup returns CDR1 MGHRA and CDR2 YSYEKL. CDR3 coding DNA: TGCGCCAGCAGCCAAGGGTCGATGCAGTACTTC. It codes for CASSQGSMQYF.

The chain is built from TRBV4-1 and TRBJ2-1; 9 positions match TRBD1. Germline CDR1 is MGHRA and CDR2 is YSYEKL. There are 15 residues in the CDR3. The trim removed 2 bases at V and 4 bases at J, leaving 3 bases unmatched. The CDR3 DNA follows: TGCGCCAGCAGCCAAACAGGGGGCGCGTACAATGAGCAGTTCTTC. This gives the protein CASSQTGGAYNEQFF.

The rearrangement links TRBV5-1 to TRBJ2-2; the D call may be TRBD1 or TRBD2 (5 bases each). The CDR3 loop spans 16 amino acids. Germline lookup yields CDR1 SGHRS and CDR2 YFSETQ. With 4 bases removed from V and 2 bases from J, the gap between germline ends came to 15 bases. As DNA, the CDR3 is TGCGCCAGCAGCGGAGGCGACAGAAAAAACACCGGGGAGCTGTTTTTT. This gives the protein CASSGGDRKNTGELFF.